This is a list of T cell receptor beta chains from one sample in a study of T cell repertoires in cytomegalovirus infection. TCRdb analysed the reads with MiXCR anew, one entry per CDR3 protein. The sample has around 310,000 distinct CDR3 sequences; roughly 16% are singletons. Material for sequencing was PBMCs. The receptors shown here come from a human donor in good health (CMV status not recorded). Some clones in this sample may be carry-over from other donors' samples. Each CDR3 is given with its conserved first and last residue. The order of the fields is D gene, V gene, J gene, clone size, CDR3 protein, CDR3 DNA. D genes are given only for firm matches. The size field is filled for only some rows; it gives once, few, many or a size class.

d_gene: TRBD2
v_gene: TRBV20-1
j_gene: TRBJ2-3
abundance: -
CDR3aa: CSASRSGGAEDTQYF
CDR3nt: TGCAGTGCTAGCCGGAGCGGGGGGGCCGAAGATACGCAGTATTTT

d_gene: TRBD2
v_gene: TRBV4-1
j_gene: TRBJ2-7
abundance: -
CDR3aa: CASSQGLAGEPYEQYF
CDR3nt: TGCGCCAGCAGCCAGGGACTAGCGGGGGAACCCTACGAGCAGTACTTC

d_gene: TRBD1
v_gene: TRBV6-2/TRBV6-3
j_gene: TRBJ1-2
abundance: -
CDR3aa: CASSSTRTGRYGYTF
CDR3nt: TGTGCCAGCAGTTCGACCCGGACAGGGCGCTATGGCTACACCTTC

d_gene: -
v_gene: TRBV11-3
j_gene: TRBJ2-3
abundance: -
CDR3aa: CASSFEPRATDTQYF
CDR3nt: TGTGCCAGCAGCTTTGAACCCCGTGCCACAGATACGCAGTATTTT

d_gene: -
v_gene: TRBV7-8
j_gene: TRBJ2-3
abundance: many
CDR3aa: CASTSGRSTDTQYF
CDR3nt: TGTGCCAGCACCTCAGGCAGGAGCACAGATACGCAGTATTTT

d_gene: TRBD1
v_gene: TRBV12-3/TRBV12-4
j_gene: TRBJ2-3
abundance: many
CDR3aa: CASSSTTGVGTDTQYF
CDR3nt: TGTGCCAGCAGTTCGACTACAGGGGTAGGCACAGATACGCAGTATTTT

d_gene: TRBD1
v_gene: TRBV28
j_gene: TRBJ2-7
abundance: -
CDR3aa: CASSIGGAGTYEQYF
CDR3nt: TGTGCCAGCAGTATAGGGGGCGCAGGGACCTACGAGCAGTACTTC

d_gene: -
v_gene: TRBV11-3
j_gene: TRBJ2-2
abundance: -
CDR3aa: CASSPAWGARDTGELFF
CDR3nt: TGTGCCAGCAGCCCCGCTTGGGGGGCGCGTGACACCGGGGAGCTGTTTTTT

d_gene: -
v_gene: TRBV6-6
j_gene: TRBJ2-3
abundance: many
CDR3aa: CASSWIEAPGTDTQYF
CDR3nt: TGTGCCAGCAGTTGGATCGAGGCTCCTGGCACAGATACGCAGTATTTT

d_gene: -
v_gene: TRBV7-2
j_gene: TRBJ1-5
abundance: many
CDR3aa: CASSLVGSGRGGSQPQHF
CDR3nt: TGTGCCAGCAGCTTAGTGGGGTCAGGACGAGGGGGAAGCCAGCCCCAGCATTTT

d_gene: -
v_gene: TRBV29-1
j_gene: TRBJ2-3
abundance: -
CDR3aa: CSVERRTDTQYF
CDR3nt: TGCAGCGTTGAACGGCGCACAGATACGCAGTATTTT

d_gene: -
v_gene: TRBV7-6
j_gene: TRBJ2-1
abundance: few
CDR3aa: CASSSYRDPYNEQFF
CDR3nt: TGTGCCAGCAGCTCTTACCGGGACCCATACAATGAGCAGTTCTTC

d_gene: -
v_gene: TRBV5-1
j_gene: TRBJ1-6
abundance: many
CDR3aa: CASSLAERDLHF
CDR3nt: TGCGCCAGCAGCTTGGCCGAAAGGGACCTCCACTTT

d_gene: TRBD1
v_gene: TRBV12-3/TRBV12-4
j_gene: TRBJ2-3
abundance: once
CDR3aa: CASSFRTGSTDTQYF
CDR3nt: TGTGCCAGCAGTTTCCGGACAGGGTCAACAGATACGCAGTATTTT

d_gene: -
v_gene: TRBV7-9
j_gene: TRBJ1-4
abundance: many
CDR3aa: CASSLVGLGEKLFF
CDR3nt: TGTGCCAGCAGCTTAGTCGGGCTGGGTGAAAAACTGTTTTTT

d_gene: -
v_gene: TRBV7-2
j_gene: TRBJ1-6
abundance: many
CDR3aa: CASSPGRGLSPLHF
CDR3nt: TGTGCCAGCAGCCCCGGACGGGGTTTATCACCCCTCCACTTT

d_gene: -
v_gene: TRBV7-2
j_gene: TRBJ2-7
abundance: many
CDR3aa: CASSRGETNPYEQYF
CDR3nt: TGTGCCAGCAGCAGAGGGGAGACAAACCCCTACGAGCAGTACTTC

d_gene: -
v_gene: TRBV7-4
j_gene: TRBJ2-5
abundance: -
CDR3aa: CASSLEREETQYF
CDR3nt: TGTGCCAGCAGCTTAGAGAGGGAAGAGACCCAGTACTTC

d_gene: -
v_gene: TRBV20-1
j_gene: TRBJ1-2
abundance: few
CDR3aa: CSASLDSNYGYTF
CDR3nt: TGCAGTGCTAGTTTAGACTCTAACTATGGCTACACCTTC

d_gene: -
v_gene: TRBV4-2
j_gene: TRBJ2-1
abundance: -
CDR3aa: CASSQETGEQFF
CDR3nt: TGTGCCAGCAGCCAAGAGACCGGGGAGCAGTTCTTC

d_gene: -
v_gene: TRBV10-3
j_gene: TRBJ2-3
abundance: many
CDR3aa: CAIRDLLRGASDTQYF
CDR3nt: TGTGCCATCAGGGACCTCTTAAGGGGGGCCTCAGATACGCAGTATTTT

d_gene: TRBD1
v_gene: TRBV20-1
j_gene: TRBJ1-5
abundance: -
CDR3aa: CSASRGLGSNQPQHF
CDR3nt: TGCAGTGCGTCCAGGGGGCTGGGAAGCAATCAGCCCCAGCATTTT

d_gene: -
v_gene: TRBV20-1
j_gene: TRBJ1-2
abundance: -
CDR3aa: CSAQEGANYGYTF
CDR3nt: TGCAGTGCCCAGGAGGGGGCTAACTATGGCTACACCTTC

d_gene: -
v_gene: TRBV28
j_gene: TRBJ2-7
abundance: -
CDR3aa: CASSPGTFVSYEQYF
CDR3nt: TGTGCCAGCAGCCCTGGGACTTTTGTCTCCTACGAGCAGTACTTC

d_gene: -
v_gene: TRBV20-1
j_gene: TRBJ2-3
abundance: few
CDR3aa: CSAVQTSTDTQYF
CDR3nt: TGCAGTGCGGTCCAGACAAGCACAGATACGCAGTATTTT

d_gene: -
v_gene: TRBV12-3/TRBV12-4
j_gene: TRBJ2-5
abundance: few
CDR3aa: CASSSQDGTQETQYF
CDR3nt: TGTGCCAGCAGTTCACAGGACGGGACCCAAGAGACCCAGTACTTC

d_gene: -
v_gene: TRBV7-9
j_gene: TRBJ2-2
abundance: -
CDR3aa: CASSSRGELFF
CDR3nt: TGTGCCAGCAGCTCACGCGGGGAGCTGTTTTTT

d_gene: TRBD2
v_gene: TRBV7-2
j_gene: TRBJ2-2
abundance: many
CDR3aa: CASSSHGTSGTGELFF
CDR3nt: TGTGCCAGCAGCTCCCACGGGACTAGTGGCACCGGGGAGCTGTTTTTT

d_gene: -
v_gene: TRBV12-3/TRBV12-4
j_gene: TRBJ1-1
abundance: few
CDR3aa: CASSLVSGTEAFF
CDR3nt: TGTGCCAGCAGTTTAGTCTCTGGCACTGAAGCTTTCTTT

d_gene: TRBD2
v_gene: TRBV11-1
j_gene: TRBJ2-1
abundance: few
CDR3aa: CASSSGGIYNEQFF
CDR3nt: TGTGCCAGCAGTAGCGGGGGCATATACAATGAGCAGTTCTTC

d_gene: -
v_gene: TRBV20-1
j_gene: TRBJ2-7
abundance: few
CDR3aa: CSAGWDFSEQYF
CDR3nt: TGCAGTGCTGGGTGGGACTTCTCCGAGCAGTACTTC

d_gene: -
v_gene: TRBV7-2
j_gene: TRBJ2-7
abundance: many
CDR3aa: CASSLDSTYEQYF
CDR3nt: TGTGCCAGCAGCTTAGACTCTACGTACGAGCAGTACTTC

d_gene: -
v_gene: TRBV20-1
j_gene: TRBJ2-5
abundance: few
CDR3aa: CSALDVSQETQYF
CDR3nt: TGCAGTGCTCTAGACGTCTCCCAAGAGACCCAGTACTTC

d_gene: -
v_gene: TRBV7-2
j_gene: TRBJ1-5
abundance: many
CDR3aa: CASSWGASDQPQHF
CDR3nt: TGTGCCAGCAGCTGGGGCGCGTCAGATCAGCCCCAGCATTTT

d_gene: -
v_gene: TRBV5-1
j_gene: TRBJ2-7
abundance: -
CDR3aa: CASSLGARYEQYF
CDR3nt: TGCGCCAGCAGCTTAGGAGCCCGGTACGAGCAGTACTTC

d_gene: -
v_gene: TRBV7-9
j_gene: TRBJ1-4
abundance: few
CDR3aa: CASSLGSFGEKLFF
CDR3nt: TGTGCCAGCAGCTTAGGGAGTTTCGGTGAAAAACTGTTTTTT

d_gene: -
v_gene: TRBV20-1
j_gene: TRBJ2-3
abundance: -
CDR3aa: CSANAAGQLADTQYF
CDR3nt: TGCAGTGCTAACGCCGCGGGACAGCTTGCAGATACGCAGTATTTT

d_gene: -
v_gene: TRBV27
j_gene: TRBJ2-5
abundance: few
CDR3aa: CASSLTNRETQYF
CDR3nt: TGTGCCAGCAGTTTAACCAATAGGGAGACCCAGTACTTC

d_gene: TRBD1
v_gene: TRBV6-1
j_gene: TRBJ1-1
abundance: many
CDR3aa: CASSLQGIDTEAFF
CDR3nt: TGTGCCAGCAGTTTACAGGGGATCGACACTGAAGCTTTCTTT

d_gene: -
v_gene: TRBV6-5
j_gene: TRBJ1-1
abundance: -
CDR3aa: CASNPGGLGTEAFF
CDR3nt: TGTGCCAGCAACCCCGGGGGGTTGGGAACTGAAGCTTTCTTT

d_gene: -
v_gene: TRBV7-6
j_gene: TRBJ2-5
abundance: few
CDR3aa: CASSLFGGQGETQYF
CDR3nt: TGTGCCAGCAGCTTATTCGGGGGGCAAGGAGAGACCCAGTACTTC

d_gene: TRBD1
v_gene: TRBV6-6
j_gene: TRBJ2-3
abundance: -
CDR3aa: CASSTPGGTQYF
CDR3nt: TGTGCCAGCAGTACCCCAGGGGGTACGCAGTATTTT

d_gene: TRBD1
v_gene: TRBV5-4
j_gene: TRBJ1-1
abundance: -
CDR3aa: CASSWDRSSTEAFF
CDR3nt: TGTGCCAGCAGCTGGGACAGGTCGTCCACTGAAGCTTTCTTT

d_gene: -
v_gene: TRBV28
j_gene: TRBJ2-3
abundance: many
CDR3aa: CASSLAPGRRYF
CDR3nt: TGTGCCAGCAGTTTGGCCCCGGGGCGCAGGTATTTT

d_gene: -
v_gene: TRBV6-1
j_gene: TRBJ2-3
abundance: few
CDR3aa: CASRSFRAPTATDTQYF
CDR3nt: TGTGCCAGCCGTTCATTTAGGGCCCCAACCGCCACAGATACGCAGTATTTT

d_gene: -
v_gene: TRBV7-2
j_gene: TRBJ2-6
abundance: many
CDR3aa: CASSLVSGANVLTF
CDR3nt: TGTGCCAGCAGCTTAGTCTCTGGGGCCAACGTCCTGACTTTC

d_gene: TRBD1
v_gene: TRBV20-1
j_gene: TRBJ2-1
abundance: many
CDR3aa: CSAPGGNSYNEQFF
CDR3nt: TGCAGTGCTCCAGGGGGTAACTCCTACAATGAGCAGTTCTTC

d_gene: TRBD1
v_gene: TRBV6-1
j_gene: TRBJ2-1
abundance: many
CDR3aa: CASSPGTGTYNEQFF
CDR3nt: TGTGCCAGCAGTCCCGGGACAGGGACTTACAATGAGCAGTTCTTC

d_gene: -
v_gene: TRBV6-5
j_gene: TRBJ2-2
abundance: many
CDR3aa: CASSYLGQGGTGELFF
CDR3nt: TGTGCCAGCAGTTACCTCGGGCAGGGAGGTACCGGGGAGCTGTTTTTT

d_gene: -
v_gene: TRBV5-6
j_gene: TRBJ1-2
abundance: few
CDR3aa: CASSLRAAGDTKANYGYTF
CDR3nt: TGTGCCAGCAGCCTACGCGCTGCAGGCGATACAAAGGCTAACTATGGCTACACCTTC

d_gene: TRBD2
v_gene: TRBV5-1
j_gene: TRBJ2-5
abundance: few
CDR3aa: CASGKRGGKETQYF
CDR3nt: TGCGCCAGCGGAAAGCGGGGGGGTAAGGAGACCCAGTACTTC

d_gene: -
v_gene: TRBV12-3/TRBV12-4
j_gene: TRBJ1-4
abundance: -
CDR3aa: CASSQGLGSEKLFF
CDR3nt: TGTGCCAGCAGCCAGGGGCTGGGGAGTGAAAAACTGTTTTTT

d_gene: -
v_gene: TRBV11-2
j_gene: TRBJ2-3
abundance: -
CDR3aa: CANTPLVGLAGDTQYF
CDR3nt: TGTGCCAACACCCCACTAGTGGGTCTGGCCGGGGATACGCAGTATTTT

d_gene: -
v_gene: TRBV10-3
j_gene: TRBJ2-6
abundance: many
CDR3aa: CAISESRMTWTLSGAANVLTF
CDR3nt: TGTGCCATCAGTGAGTCGAGGATGACCTGGACCCTCTCTGGGGCGGCCAACGTCCTGACTTTC

d_gene: -
v_gene: TRBV7-3
j_gene: TRBJ1-4
abundance: -
CDR3aa: CASSQTRSREQGFRRATNEKLFF
CDR3nt: TGTGCCAGCAGCCAAACCCGGTCCCGGGAACAGGGTTTTCGGCGAGCAACTAATGAAAAACTGTTTTTT